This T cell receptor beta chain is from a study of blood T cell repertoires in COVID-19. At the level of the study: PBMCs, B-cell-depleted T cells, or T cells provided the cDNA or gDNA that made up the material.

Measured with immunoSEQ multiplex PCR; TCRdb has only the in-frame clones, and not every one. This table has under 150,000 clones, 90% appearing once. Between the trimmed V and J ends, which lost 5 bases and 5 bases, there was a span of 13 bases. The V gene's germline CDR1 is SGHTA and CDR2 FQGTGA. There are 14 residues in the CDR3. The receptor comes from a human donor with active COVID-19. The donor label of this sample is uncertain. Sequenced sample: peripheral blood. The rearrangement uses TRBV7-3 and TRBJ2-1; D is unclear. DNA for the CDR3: TGTGCCAGCAGCCTAGACCGCCAGCACAATGAGCAGTTCTTC. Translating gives CASSLDRQHNEQFF.